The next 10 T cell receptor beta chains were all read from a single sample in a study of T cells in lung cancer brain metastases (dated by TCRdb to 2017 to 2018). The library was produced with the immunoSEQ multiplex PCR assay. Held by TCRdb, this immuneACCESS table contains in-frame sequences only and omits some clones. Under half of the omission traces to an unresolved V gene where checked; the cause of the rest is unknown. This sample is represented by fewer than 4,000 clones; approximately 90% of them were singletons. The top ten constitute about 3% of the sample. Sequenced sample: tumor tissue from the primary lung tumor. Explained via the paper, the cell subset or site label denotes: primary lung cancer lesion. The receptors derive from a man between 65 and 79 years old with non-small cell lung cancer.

Here the CDR3 reads CASSLDLVVSYNSPLHF. CDR3 in DNA: TGTGCCAGCAGCTTAGATCTGGTGGTCTCCTATAATTCACCCCTCCACTTT. The chain has TRBV11-2 and TRBJ1-6; D is ambiguous. Germline CDR1 SGHAT, CDR2 FQNNGV. The CDR3 covers 17 residues. Trimming removed 0 bases from V and 0 bases from J, with 9 bases in between.

CDR3 region: CASSPGGLQTYYGYTF. The CDR3 DNA reads TGTGCCAGCAGCCCTGGAGGGCTTCAGACATACTATGGCTACACCTTC. The chain links TRBV5-6 to TRBJ1-2; D uncertain. Germline CDR1 reads SGHDT; CDR2 reads YYEEEE. Trimming shortened V by 4 bases and J by 3 bases, and 19 bases separated the two germline ends. CDR3 length equals 16 residues.

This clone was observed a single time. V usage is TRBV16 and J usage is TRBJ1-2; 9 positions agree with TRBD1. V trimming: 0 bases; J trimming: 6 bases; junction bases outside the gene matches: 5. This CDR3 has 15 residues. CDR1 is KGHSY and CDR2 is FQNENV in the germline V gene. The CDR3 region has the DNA TGTGCCAGCAGCCAATCCCCGGGACAGGGACATGGCTACACCTTC. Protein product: CASSQSPGQGHGYTF. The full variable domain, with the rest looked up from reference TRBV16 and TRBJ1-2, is GEEVAQTPKHLVRGEGQKAKLYCAPIKGHSYVFWYQQVLKNEFKFLISFQNENVFDETGMPKERFSAKCLPNSPCSLEIQATKLEDSAVYFCASSQSPGQGHGYTFGSGTRLTVV.

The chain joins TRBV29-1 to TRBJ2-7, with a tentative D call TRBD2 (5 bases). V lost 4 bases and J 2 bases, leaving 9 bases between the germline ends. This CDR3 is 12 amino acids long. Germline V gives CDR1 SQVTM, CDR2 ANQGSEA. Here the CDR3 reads CSVVKGAYEQYF. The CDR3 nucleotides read TGCAGCGTTGTAAAGGGAGCCTACGAGCAGTACTTC.

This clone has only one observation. The DNA for the CDR3 is TGTGCCAGCAGCGCACGACTCGAGTACAATGAGCAGTTCTTC. It yields the protein CASSARLEYNEQFF. The rearrangement links TRBV9 to TRBJ2-1; D call uncertain. The V end lost 3 bases, the J end lost 4 bases, and 11 bases lay between the germline ends. The CDR3 loop spans 14 amino acids. In germline, CDR1 is SGDLS, CDR2 YYNGEE.

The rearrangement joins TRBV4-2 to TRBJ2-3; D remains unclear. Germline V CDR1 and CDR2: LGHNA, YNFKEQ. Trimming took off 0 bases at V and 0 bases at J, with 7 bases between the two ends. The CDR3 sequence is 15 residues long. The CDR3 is CASSQDFSSTDTQYF. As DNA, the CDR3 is TGTGCCAGCAGCCAAGATTTTAGCAGCACAGATACGCAGTATTTT.

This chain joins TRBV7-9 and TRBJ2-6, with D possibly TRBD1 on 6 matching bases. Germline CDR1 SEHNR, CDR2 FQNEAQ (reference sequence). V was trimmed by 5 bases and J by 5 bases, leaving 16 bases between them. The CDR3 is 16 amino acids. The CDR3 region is CASSTSGQSRANVLTF. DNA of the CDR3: TGTGCCAGCAGCACATCGGGACAAAGTCGGGCCAACGTCCTGACTTTC. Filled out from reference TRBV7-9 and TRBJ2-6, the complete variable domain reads DTGVSQNPRHKITKRGQNVTFRCDPISEHNRLYWYRQTLGQGPEFLTYFQNEAQLEKSRLLSDRFSAERPKGSFSTLEIQRTEQGDSAMYLCASSTSGQSRANVLTFGAGSRLTVL.

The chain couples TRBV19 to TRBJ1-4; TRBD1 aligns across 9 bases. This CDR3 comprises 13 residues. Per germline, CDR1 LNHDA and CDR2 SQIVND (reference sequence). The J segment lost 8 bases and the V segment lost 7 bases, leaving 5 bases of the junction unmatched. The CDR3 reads CASNDRGGEKLFF. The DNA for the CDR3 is TGTGCCAGTAACGACAGGGGGGGGGAAAAACTGTTTTTT.

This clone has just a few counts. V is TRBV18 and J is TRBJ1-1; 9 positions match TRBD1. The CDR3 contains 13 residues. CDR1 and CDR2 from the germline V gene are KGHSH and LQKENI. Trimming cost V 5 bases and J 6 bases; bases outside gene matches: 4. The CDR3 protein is CASSGDRASEAFF. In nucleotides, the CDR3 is TGTGCCAGCTCAGGGGACAGGGCGTCTGAAGCTTTCTTT.

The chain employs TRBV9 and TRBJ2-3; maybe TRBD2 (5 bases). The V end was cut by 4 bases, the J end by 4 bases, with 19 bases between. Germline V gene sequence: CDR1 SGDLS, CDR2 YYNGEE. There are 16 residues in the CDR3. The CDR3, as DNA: TGTGCCAGCAGCCCTACCGATGAGAGGGTGGCAGATACGCAGTATTTT. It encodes CASSPTDERVADTQYF.